This T cell receptor (beta chain) was recovered during a study of T-cell memory formation after mild COVID-19. Whole-study context: Clusters were largely donor specific.

A single record per CDR3 protein comes from TCRdb applying MiXCR to the 5' RACE reads. The table shows around 450,000 distinct CDR3 sequences, with about 24% occurring only once. This clonotype showed up just a few times. The antigen is unknown. Study-wide findings and caveats: Memory sampled before infection contained some responding clones, suggesting cross-reactive memory joined.

This TCR was recovered from an adult woman who had mild COVID-19 (a few samples of this study predate the infection). Cell type and time point are not known. Sample: PBMCs or a T cell subset sorted from them (not recorded which).

CDR3 nucleotides: TGTGCCAGCAGTGACTCTGGGGCGAATGAGCAGTTCTTC. This translates into CASSDSGANEQFF. The J gene is TRBJ2-1, the V gene TRBV6-4, with a weak D call TRBD1 (5 bases). CDR3 size: 13 residues. Between the trimmed V and J ends, which lost 0 bases and 7 bases, there was a span of 7 bases. Per the germline V gene, CDR1 is MRHNA and CDR2 is SNTAGT.